A selection of T cell receptor beta chains follows, all from one sample in a study of blood T cell repertoires in COVID-19. Sequencing was performed with immunoSEQ multiplex PCR; in TCRdb, only in-frame clones are kept and a portion is missing. The sample holds approximately 160,000 clones, around 90% seen once. Sequencing was carried out using peripheral blood. The receptors shown here come from a man in his sixties with active or convalescent COVID-19. Both conserved end residues are part of each CDR3. The order of the fields is CDR3 DNA, CDR3 protein, clone size, V gene, D gene, J gene. The D gene is left open where the match is weak. Rows give clone size only sometimes, using once, few, many, or a class for an expanded clone.

CDR3nt: TGTGCCAGCAGCCCGGATAGCGGGGGTGGCTCCTACGAGCAGTACTTC; CDR3aa: CASSPDSGGGSYEQYF; abundance: NA; v_gene: TRBV7-2; d_gene: TRBD2; j_gene: TRBJ2-7
CDR3nt: TGTGCCAGCAGTTTGAGTTTGAGAGGCGATGAGCAGTTCTTC; CDR3aa: CASSLSLRGDEQFF; abundance: NA; v_gene: TRBV6-6; d_gene: NA; j_gene: TRBJ2-1
CDR3nt: TGCGCCAGCAGCCAAGGCGGAGCCAGCTTCTACAATGAGCAGTTCTTC; CDR3aa: CASSQGGASFYNEQFF; abundance: NA; v_gene: TRBV4-1; d_gene: NA; j_gene: TRBJ2-1
CDR3nt: TGTGCCAGCAGTCCGTTACAGCACTACGAGCAGTACTTC; CDR3aa: CASSPLQHYEQYF; abundance: once; v_gene: TRBV6-5; d_gene: NA; j_gene: TRBJ2-7
CDR3nt: TGTGCCAGCAGTCGGGAAAGTAGCTATGGCTACACCTTC; CDR3aa: CASSRESSYGYTF; abundance: NA; v_gene: TRBV6-2/TRBV6-3; d_gene: NA; j_gene: TRBJ1-2
CDR3nt: TGTGCCAGCTCCGGACAGGGAGGGCTCTATAGCAATCAGCCCCAGCATTTT; CDR3aa: CASSGQGGLYSNQPQHF; abundance: once; v_gene: TRBV18; d_gene: TRBD1; j_gene: TRBJ1-5
CDR3nt: TGTGCCAGCAGCGTGGGACTAGCGGGGAACACCGGGGAGCTGTTTTTT; CDR3aa: CASSVGLAGNTGELFF; abundance: NA; v_gene: TRBV4-2; d_gene: TRBD2; j_gene: TRBJ2-2
CDR3nt: TGCGCCAGCAGCCAAGTGTCCAGCGGGATCTACGAGCAGTACTTC; CDR3aa: CASSQVSSGIYEQYF; abundance: NA; v_gene: TRBV4-1; d_gene: TRBD2; j_gene: TRBJ2-7
CDR3nt: TGTGCCAGCAGCCAAGATCACAGGGGGCGTGGGGGTCAGCCCCAGCATTTT; CDR3aa: CASSQDHRGRGGQPQHF; abundance: NA; v_gene: TRBV3-1/TRBV3-2; d_gene: TRBD1; j_gene: TRBJ1-5
CDR3nt: TGTGCCAGCAGTGAAGCCGGCGGGGTGGCACCCCTCCACTTT; CDR3aa: CASSEAGGVAPLHF; abundance: NA; v_gene: TRBV2; d_gene: NA; j_gene: TRBJ1-6
CDR3nt: TGCGCCGTAGGCGCGGGAGGGCCCAACAATGAGCAGTTCTTC; CDR3aa: CAVGAGGPNNEQFF; abundance: once; v_gene: TRBV5-1; d_gene: TRBD2; j_gene: TRBJ2-1
CDR3nt: TGTGCCACCAGCAGAACGATACAGGGCGAGCAGTACTTC; CDR3aa: CATSRTIQGEQYF; abundance: once; v_gene: TRBV15; d_gene: NA; j_gene: TRBJ2-7
CDR3nt: TGTGCCAGCAGCCAAACCGGGACAGGGTTTCGCGGCTCCTACGAGCAGTACTTC; CDR3aa: CASSQTGTGFRGSYEQYF; abundance: NA; v_gene: TRBV3-1/TRBV3-2; d_gene: TRBD1; j_gene: TRBJ2-7
CDR3nt: TGTGCCAGCAGTGTACAGCAAGGGGACACCGGGGAGCTGTTTTTT; CDR3aa: CASSVQQGDTGELFF; abundance: NA; v_gene: TRBV2; d_gene: NA; j_gene: TRBJ2-2
CDR3nt: TGTGCCAGCAGGGTGGGACAGGGGTTTCAGCCCCAGCATTTT; CDR3aa: CASRVGQGFQPQHF; abundance: NA; v_gene: TRBV28; d_gene: TRBD1; j_gene: TRBJ1-5
CDR3nt: TGTGCCAGCAGCTTGGTTCCCGCAGGGACGAACACCGGGGAGCTGTTTTTT; CDR3aa: CASSLVPAGTNTGELFF; abundance: NA; v_gene: TRBV5-5; d_gene: NA; j_gene: TRBJ2-2
CDR3nt: TGTGCCAGCAGTGAGGACTGGGCCTATCAAGAGACCCAGTACTTC; CDR3aa: CASSEDWAYQETQYF; abundance: once; v_gene: TRBV6-1; d_gene: NA; j_gene: TRBJ2-5
CDR3nt: TGCGCCAGCAGCTTGGTGGGACTAGCGAACACCGGGGAGCTGTTTTTT; CDR3aa: CASSLVGLANTGELFF; abundance: NA; v_gene: TRBV5-1; d_gene: TRBD2; j_gene: TRBJ2-2
CDR3nt: TGTGCCAGCAGTTTATCGTTAGACAGGGCTGTCTCCTACGAGCAGTACTTC; CDR3aa: CASSLSLDRAVSYEQYF; abundance: NA; v_gene: TRBV27; d_gene: TRBD1; j_gene: TRBJ2-7
CDR3nt: TGTGCTAGTGGTTTGACAGGGAATCAGCCCCAGCATTTT; CDR3aa: CASGLTGNQPQHF; abundance: NA; v_gene: TRBV12-5; d_gene: NA; j_gene: TRBJ1-5
CDR3nt: TGTGCCAGCTCACCAAGCCCGGGAGAGACTGAAGCTTTCTTT; CDR3aa: CASSPSPGETEAFF; abundance: NA; v_gene: TRBV18; d_gene: NA; j_gene: TRBJ1-1
CDR3nt: TGTGCCAGCGGACCACCTAAGGGACTAGCGGGAGACGAGCAGTACTTC; CDR3aa: CASGPPKGLAGDEQYF; abundance: NA; v_gene: TRBV6-6; d_gene: TRBD2; j_gene: TRBJ2-7
CDR3nt: TGTGCCAGCGCGACTAGCGGGACCTACGAGCAGTACTTC; CDR3aa: CASATSGTYEQYF; abundance: NA; v_gene: TRBV7-9; d_gene: TRBD2; j_gene: TRBJ2-7
CDR3nt: TGTGCCAGCAGTCCATACAGGGATGGCTACACCTTC; CDR3aa: CASSPYRDGYTF; abundance: NA; v_gene: TRBV11-2; d_gene: NA; j_gene: TRBJ1-2
CDR3nt: TGTGCCAGCAGCTCGAGCCGACTAGCGCAGTGGTACCAAGAGACCCAGTACTTC; CDR3aa: CASSSSRLAQWYQETQYF; abundance: NA; v_gene: TRBV5-8; d_gene: TRBD2; j_gene: TRBJ2-5
CDR3nt: TGTGCCAGCAGTGGGGGGGGATGGTATGGCTACACCTTC; CDR3aa: CASSGGGWYGYTF; abundance: once; v_gene: TRBV2; d_gene: NA; j_gene: TRBJ1-2
CDR3nt: TGTGCCAGCAGTTACGACAGGGTGGGTGGCTACACCTTC; CDR3aa: CASSYDRVGGYTF; abundance: NA; v_gene: TRBV6-5; d_gene: TRBD1; j_gene: TRBJ1-2
CDR3nt: TGCGCCAGCAGCTTGGCCGTTCGGCAGGCGTACCCCCGAGGGACTGAAGCTTTCTTT; CDR3aa: CASSLAVRQAYPRGTEAFF; abundance: NA; v_gene: TRBV5-1; d_gene: NA; j_gene: TRBJ1-1
CDR3nt: TGCGCCAGCAGTGAGGTGCGGACAGAGGGGGCTTTCTTT; CDR3aa: CASSEVRTEGAFF; abundance: once; v_gene: TRBV10-1; d_gene: NA; j_gene: TRBJ1-1
CDR3nt: TGCGCCAGCAGCGGACTAGCGACCCATAAGGCGGTAGTCTCCTACGAGCAGTACTTC; CDR3aa: CASSGLATHKAVVSYEQYF; abundance: NA; v_gene: TRBV5-1; d_gene: TRBD2; j_gene: TRBJ2-7
CDR3nt: TGTGCCAGCAGTGTACAGGGGTCCAACACTGAAGCTTTCTTT; CDR3aa: CASSVQGSNTEAFF; abundance: NA; v_gene: TRBV6-2/TRBV6-3; d_gene: TRBD1; j_gene: TRBJ1-1
CDR3nt: TGTGCCAGCAGCTCCCTAGCGAACTACAATGAGCAGTTCTTC; CDR3aa: CASSSLANYNEQFF; abundance: NA; v_gene: TRBV11-2; d_gene: NA; j_gene: TRBJ2-1
CDR3nt: TGTGCCAGCAGCCCCGGTTCCTACAATGAGCAGTTCTTC; CDR3aa: CASSPGSYNEQFF; abundance: NA; v_gene: TRBV7-7; d_gene: NA; j_gene: TRBJ2-1
CDR3nt: TGTGCCAGCAGTCAACGGACAGGGGACTATGGCTACACCTTC; CDR3aa: CASSQRTGDYGYTF; abundance: NA; v_gene: TRBV6-5; d_gene: TRBD1; j_gene: TRBJ1-2
CDR3nt: TGTGCCATTCAACAGGGGGCTAACTATGGCTACACCTTC; CDR3aa: CAIQQGANYGYTF; abundance: NA; v_gene: TRBV7-2; d_gene: TRBD1; j_gene: TRBJ1-2
CDR3nt: TGTGCCAGCAGCAGCCGGGACAGGGGTGTAGAGACCCAGTACTTC; CDR3aa: CASSSRDRGVETQYF; abundance: NA; v_gene: TRBV7-8; d_gene: TRBD1; j_gene: TRBJ2-5
CDR3nt: TGTGCCATCAGTGACCCGAACCCCGACAGGGGCTTCCTTAGCAATCAGCCCCAGCATTTT; CDR3aa: CAISDPNPDRGFLSNQPQHF; abundance: NA; v_gene: TRBV10-3; d_gene: TRBD1; j_gene: TRBJ1-5
CDR3nt: TGTGCCAGCAGGACAGGGGAGGCTAATGAAAAACTGTTTTTT; CDR3aa: CASRTGEANEKLFF; abundance: NA; v_gene: TRBV6-5; d_gene: TRBD1; j_gene: TRBJ1-4
CDR3nt: TGTGCCAGCTCACCTGACAGCGGGGGAGGCGAGCAGTACTTC; CDR3aa: CASSPDSGGGEQYF; abundance: few; v_gene: TRBV18; d_gene: TRBD2; j_gene: TRBJ2-7
CDR3nt: TGTGCCTGGACAAGTCGGGATAATTCACCCCTCCACTTT; CDR3aa: CAWTSRDNSPLHF; abundance: NA; v_gene: TRBV30; d_gene: NA; j_gene: TRBJ1-6
CDR3nt: TGTGCCAGCAGTCGCCAGGACAGGGAGGGTAGCTACACCTTC; CDR3aa: CASSRQDREGSYTF; abundance: NA; v_gene: TRBV2; d_gene: TRBD1; j_gene: TRBJ1-2
CDR3nt: TGTGCCAGCAGCTTGGGAGCAGCGGGAGTCAGCGAGCAGTACTTC; CDR3aa: CASSLGAAGVSEQYF; abundance: NA; v_gene: TRBV5-4; d_gene: TRBD2; j_gene: TRBJ2-7
CDR3nt: TGTGCCAGCAGCTTAGGGGGTGACAGGGGGCTGATGGCTTTCTTT; CDR3aa: CASSLGGDRGLMAFF; abundance: NA; v_gene: TRBV7-9; d_gene: TRBD1; j_gene: TRBJ1-1
CDR3nt: TGTGCCAGCTCACTAAAGGGGGACGGCTCCTACGAGCAGTACTTC; CDR3aa: CASSLKGDGSYEQYF; abundance: NA; v_gene: TRBV18; d_gene: NA; j_gene: TRBJ2-7
CDR3nt: TGTGCCAGCAGTTACGGCGGCTCTGGAAACACCATATATTTT; CDR3aa: CASSYGGSGNTIYF; abundance: NA; v_gene: TRBV6-5; d_gene: NA; j_gene: TRBJ1-3
CDR3nt: TGTGCCAGCAGTGAATATCGGGTCGTCACCAATTATGGCTACACCTTC; CDR3aa: CASSEYRVVTNYGYTF; abundance: NA; v_gene: TRBV25-1; d_gene: NA; j_gene: TRBJ1-2
CDR3nt: TGCAGTGCTAGAACATTAGAAAAACTGTTTTTT; CDR3aa: CSARTLEKLFF; abundance: NA; v_gene: TRBV20-1; d_gene: NA; j_gene: TRBJ1-4
CDR3nt: TGCGCCAGCAGCCCCCACGCCCGGGTCCCGTACCAAGAGACCCAGTACTTC; CDR3aa: CASSPHARVPYQETQYF; abundance: NA; v_gene: TRBV23-1; d_gene: NA; j_gene: TRBJ2-5
CDR3nt: TGTGCCAGCTCACCCTCCGGGACAGGGGGATACAATGAGCAGTTCTTC; CDR3aa: CASSPSGTGGYNEQFF; abundance: NA; v_gene: TRBV18; d_gene: TRBD1; j_gene: TRBJ2-1
CDR3nt: TGTGCCAGCAGTGAAAGACAGGTCAGGAGATATGGCTACACCTTC; CDR3aa: CASSERQVRRYGYTF; abundance: NA; v_gene: TRBV6-1; d_gene: NA; j_gene: TRBJ1-2
CDR3nt: TGTGCCAGCAGCTACGGAGGGAACACTGAAGCTTTCTTT; CDR3aa: CASSYGGNTEAFF; abundance: NA; v_gene: TRBV7-2; d_gene: NA; j_gene: TRBJ1-1
CDR3nt: TGCGCCAGCAGTGACTACGGGACTAGCGGGCCCGGGGAGCTGTTTTTT; CDR3aa: CASSDYGTSGPGELFF; abundance: NA; v_gene: TRBV10-1; d_gene: TRBD2; j_gene: TRBJ2-2
CDR3nt: TGTGCCAGCTCACAGGGGGTACCGGGACTAGCGGGCCCGTTACAGTACAATGAGCAGTTCTTC; CDR3aa: CASSQGVPGLAGPLQYNEQFF; abundance: NA; v_gene: TRBV18; d_gene: TRBD2; j_gene: TRBJ2-1
CDR3nt: TGCGCCAGCAGTGAGGTAGCGGCCGGGGAGCTGTTTTTT; CDR3aa: CASSEVAAGELFF; abundance: NA; v_gene: TRBV10-2; d_gene: NA; j_gene: TRBJ2-2